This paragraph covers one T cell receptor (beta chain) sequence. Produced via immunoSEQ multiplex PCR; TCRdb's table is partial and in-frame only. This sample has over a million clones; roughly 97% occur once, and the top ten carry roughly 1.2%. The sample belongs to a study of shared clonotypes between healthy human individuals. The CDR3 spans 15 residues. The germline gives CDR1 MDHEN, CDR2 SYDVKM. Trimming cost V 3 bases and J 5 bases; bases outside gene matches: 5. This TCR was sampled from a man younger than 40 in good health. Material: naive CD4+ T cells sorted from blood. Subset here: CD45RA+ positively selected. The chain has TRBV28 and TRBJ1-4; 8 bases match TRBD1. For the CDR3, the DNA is TGTGCCAGCAGTTTCCAGGGGGCCTTAAATGAAAAACTGTTTTTT. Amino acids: CASSFQGALNEKLFF.